Below, 13 T cell receptor beta chains from the same sample are listed, as sequenced in a study of blood T cell repertoires in COVID-19. Method: immunoSEQ multiplex PCR; TCRdb's copy keeps in-frame clones and lacks some. The sample lists hundreds of thousands of clones, about nine tenths occurring once. Sequencing was performed on peripheral blood. Receptors originate from a woman in her fifties or sixties with acute or convalescent COVID-19.

The rearrangement joins TRBV27 to TRBJ2-3; TRBD2 agrees at 8 bases. There are 16 residues in the CDR3. CDR1 and CDR2 from the germline V gene are MNHEY and SMNVEV (reference sequence). The ends lost 8 bases at V and 1 base at J; junction bases unmatched: 11. Here the CDR3 reads CASSGEVLAGTDTQYF. DNA for the CDR3: TGTGCCAGCTCTGGCGAGGTACTAGCGGGCACAGATACGCAGTATTTT.

Only one count was recorded for this clone. The V call is TRBV5-1, the J call TRBJ2-5; 7 nucleotides agree with TRBD2. CDR3 size: 15 residues. The ends lost 4 bases at V and 5 bases at J; junction bases unmatched: 11. Germline CDR1 reads SGHRS; CDR2 reads YFSETQ. The CDR3 sequence: CASSLEGLTSETQYF. In DNA form, the CDR3 reads TGCGCCAGCAGCCTGGAGGGACTAACCTCGGAGACCCAGTACTTC.

CDR3 DNA: TGTGCCAGCAGTAAAGCTACGGGGAGGAACACTGAAGCTTTCTTT. It encodes CASSKATGRNTEAFF. The chain combines TRBV28 with TRBJ1-1; D gene unclear. Germline V gene lookup returns CDR1 MDHEN and CDR2 SYDVKM. V lost 5 bases, J lost 1 base, and 14 bases lay in between. The CDR3 covers 15 residues.

V usage is TRBV28 and J usage is TRBJ2-7; no definite D call. The V end lost 7 bases, the J end lost 3 bases, and 7 bases lay between the germline ends. The CDR3 runs to 11 residues. Germline V gene lookup returns CDR1 MDHEN and CDR2 SYDVKM. The chain's CDR3 is CASTYSYEQYF. CDR3 bases: TGTGCCAGCACTTACAGCTACGAGCAGTACTTC.

This clone occurred once. The chain employs TRBV6-5 and TRBJ1-1; tentative D call: TRBD1 (5 bases). Between the trimmed V and J ends, which lost 8 bases and 1 base, there was a span of 17 bases. Germline V gene sequence: CDR1 MNHEY, CDR2 SVGAGI. This CDR3 spans 15 amino acids. CDR3 loop: CASGDGGRTNTEAFF. The CDR3 DNA reads TGTGCCAGCGGCGACGGGGGAAGAACGAACACTGAAGCTTTCTTT.

This chain uses TRBV5-6 with TRBJ1-2; tentative D call: TRBD1 (5 bases). This CDR3 is built from 15 residues. Germline V gene sequence: CDR1 SGHDT, CDR2 YYEEEE. Trimming took off 4 bases at V and 7 bases at J, with 20 bases between the two ends. The CDR3 here is CASSRGTDPFSGYTF. The CDR3 DNA is TGTGCCAGCAGCAGGGGCACCGACCCGTTCTCTGGCTACACCTTC.

The V gene is TRBV2, the J gene TRBJ2-1; 7 nucleotides line up with TRBD1. CDR3 length: 14 amino acids. V lost 3 bases and J lost 3; bases outside the gene matches: 2. CDR1 is SNHLY and CDR2 is FYNNEI in the germline V gene. The CDR3 sequence is CASSDRTGYNEQFF. In nucleotides, the CDR3 is TGTGCCAGCAGTGATAGGACAGGCTACAATGAGCAGTTCTTC. The full variable domain, with the rest looked up from reference TRBV2 and TRBJ2-1, is EPEVTQTPSHQVTQMGQEVILRCVPISNHLYFYWYRQILGQKVEFLVSFYNNEISEKSEIFDDQFSVERPDGSNFTLKIRSTKLEDSAMYFCASSDRTGYNEQFFGPGTRLTVL.

The chain uses TRBV29-1 and TRBJ1-2; D uncertain. Germline V gene lookup returns CDR1 SQVTM and CDR2 ANQGSEA. The CDR3 length is 13 residues. V was cut by 3 bases and J by 3 bases, with 11 bases left in between. CDR3 protein: CSVDSVYYYGYTF. CDR3 bases: TGCAGCGTTGATTCGGTGTATTACTATGGCTACACCTTC.

In this sample, this clone turned up once. This rearrangement joins TRBV19 to TRBJ1-2, with D possibly matching TRBD1 (5 bases). The germline gives CDR1 LNHDA, CDR2 SQIVND (reference sequence). Deletions cut 7 bases from V and 4 bases from J, with 16 bases between. This CDR3 spans 14 amino acids. CDR3 in amino acids: CASIGEKDRYGYTF. CDR3 in DNA: TGTGCCAGTATAGGGGAAAAGGACCGCTATGGCTACACCTTC.

The genes are TRBV6-1 and TRBJ2-7; 8 positions agree with TRBD1. CDR1 is MNHNS and CDR2 is SASEGT in the germline V gene. V lost 3 bases and J lost 5; bases outside the gene matches: 12. The CDR3 contains 16 residues. The CDR3 DNA sequence: TGTGCCAGCAGTGAGGGCTATACAGGGGGTTGGAACGAGCAGTACTTC. This sequence encodes CASSEGYTGGWNEQYF.

The chain combines TRBV27 with TRBJ2-7; a weak D match, TRBD1 (6 bases). Germline CDR1 and CDR2: MNHEY and SMNVEV (reference sequence). Trimming took 6 bases from V and 2 from J, leaving 11 bases between them. This CDR3 is 13 amino acids long. CDR3 loop: CASRLQGTYEQYF. DNA of the CDR3: TGTGCCAGCAGGTTACAGGGAACCTACGAGCAGTACTTC.

The chain joins TRBV2 to TRBJ2-1, with TRBD2 as a possible D gene (5 bases). The CDR3 length is 15 residues. CDR1 SNHLY and CDR2 FYNNEI come from the germline V gene. V lost 8 bases and J 4 bases, leaving 18 bases between the germline ends. The CDR3 DNA follows: TGTGCCAGCCGTCTTAGCGTGCTTCCTTACAATGAGCAGTTCTTC. Translating it yields CASRLSVLPYNEQFF.

The genes are TRBV4-3 and TRBJ2-5; D ambiguous. The CDR3 contains 15 residues. The V and J ends lost 0 bases and 5 bases respectively, with 13 bases between them. Germline V gene sequence: CDR1 LGHNA, CDR2 YSLEER. The CDR3 region is CASSQDQDLRETQYF. The CDR3 nucleotides are TGCGCCAGCAGCCAAGACCAGGATCTAAGGGAGACCCAGTACTTC.